This is a list of T cell receptor beta chains from one sample in a study of cytomegalovirus exposure and HLA in healthy donors. Measured with immunoSEQ multiplex PCR; TCRdb has only the in-frame clones, and not every one. The table records some 140,000 clones, about three quarters of them present only once. Sample: PBMCs. Every receptor here comes from a woman aged 18-29 years in good health and CMV-seronegative. Both conserved end residues are part of each CDR3. A D gene is named only where the DNA matches it firmly. Clone sizes are given selectively: once, few, many, or a class where the clone is expanded.

>TRBD2|TRBV9|few|TRBJ2-7
TGTGCCAGCAGCAGGCGGGACTACTCCTACGAGCAGTACTTC
CASSRRDYSYEQYF
>TRBD2|TRBV5-1|-|TRBJ2-2
TGCGCCAGCAGCTTGTTGAGCGGGGGGTCGGGGGAGCTGTTTTTT
CASSLLSGGSGELFF
>TRBD2|TRBV2|few|TRBJ2-7
TGTGCCAGCAGCGGGAGGTACGAGCAGTACTTC
CASSGRYEQYF
>TRBD2|TRBV7-8|-|TRBJ2-5
TGTGCCAGCAGCTTAAATCGGACTAGACATAAAGAGACCCAGTACTTC
CASSLNRTRHKETQYF
>TRBD2|TRBV4-1|-|TRBJ2-2
TGCGCCAGCAGCCCTCAGCGGGAGTTGACCGGGGAGCTGTTTTTT
CASSPQRELTGELFF
>-|TRBV27|-|TRBJ1-4
TGTGCCACCGGGACACCCGGGAAGGAAAAACTGTTTTTT
CATGTPGKEKLFF
>-|TRBV7-9|-|TRBJ2-7
TGTTCCAGCAGCTTCCAAGCCGGGTCTTCCTACGAGCAGTACTTC
CSSSFQAGSSYEQYF
>-|TRBV7-6|-|TRBJ1-1
TGTGCCAGCAGCTTAGTCCCAAATGAAGCTTTCTTT
CASSLVPNEAFF
>TRBD2|TRBV6-5|once|TRBJ2-5
TGTGCCAGCAGCTTAGCGGGAGGTCCAGAGACCCAGTACTTC
CASSLAGGPETQYF
>TRBD1|TRBV6-5|-|TRBJ2-1
TGTGCCAGCAGTTACCCCGGGACAGGGGGCATTGAGCAGTTCTTC
CASSYPGTGGIEQFF